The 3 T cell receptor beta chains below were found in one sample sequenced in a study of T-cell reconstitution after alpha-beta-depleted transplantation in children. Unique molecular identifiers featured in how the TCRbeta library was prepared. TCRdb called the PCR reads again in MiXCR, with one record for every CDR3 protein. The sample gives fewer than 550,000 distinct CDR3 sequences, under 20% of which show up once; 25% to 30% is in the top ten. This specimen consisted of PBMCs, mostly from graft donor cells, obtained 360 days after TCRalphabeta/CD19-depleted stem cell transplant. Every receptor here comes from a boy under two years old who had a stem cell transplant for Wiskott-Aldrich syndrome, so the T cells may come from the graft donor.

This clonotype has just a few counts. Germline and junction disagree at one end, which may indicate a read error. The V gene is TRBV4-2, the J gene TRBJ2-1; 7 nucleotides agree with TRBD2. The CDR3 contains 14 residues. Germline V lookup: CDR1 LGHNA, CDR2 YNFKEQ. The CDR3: CASSQERMGRGRDF. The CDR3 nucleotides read TGTGCCAGCAGCCAAGAGCGTATGGGACGGGGGAGGGACTTC.

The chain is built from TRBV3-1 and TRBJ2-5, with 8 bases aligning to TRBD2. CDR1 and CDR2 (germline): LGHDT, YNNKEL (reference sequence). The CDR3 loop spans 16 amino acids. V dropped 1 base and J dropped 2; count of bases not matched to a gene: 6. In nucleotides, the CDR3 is TGTGCCAGCAGCCAAGTCGGGGGGGCTTGGCAAGAGACCCAGTACTTC. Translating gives CASSQVGGAWQETQYF.

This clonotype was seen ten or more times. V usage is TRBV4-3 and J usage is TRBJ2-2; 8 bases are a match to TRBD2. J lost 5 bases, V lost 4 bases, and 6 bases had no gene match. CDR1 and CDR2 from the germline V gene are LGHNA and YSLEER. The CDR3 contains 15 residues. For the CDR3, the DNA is TGCGCCAGCAGCCCCAGCGGGAGTAGGACCGGGGAGCTGTTTTTT. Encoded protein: CASSPSGSRTGELFF.